The rows below give T cell receptor beta chains drawn from one sample of a study of CD8+CD57+ T cells in acquired aplastic anemia. TCRdb itself ran the reads through MiXCR, one entry per CDR3 protein. The sample includes under 500,000 distinct CDR3 sequences, roughly a third of them seen just once. Sequencing was done on a sample of sorted CD4+, CD8+, or CD8+CD57+ T cells (not recorded which) from PBMCs. These TCRs come from a human donor with aplastic anemia. Both conserved end residues are part of each CDR3. D genes are given only for firm matches. Size tells how often a clone was seen (once, few, many) or the class of an expanded clone, and some rows leave it out.

D: TRBD2; J: TRBJ2-3; size: few; V: TRBV20-1; length: 13; DNA: TGCAGTCGTCGGCGGGAGGGCTTAGATACGCAGTATTTT; CDR3: CSRRREGLDTQYF
D: .; J: TRBJ2-5; size: few; V: TRBV7-2; length: 14; DNA: TGTGCCAGCAGCTTAATGGGGTACCAAGAGACCCAGTACTTC; CDR3: CASSLMGYQETQYF
D: .; J: TRBJ1-1; size: few; V: TRBV20-1; length: 15; DNA: TGCAGTGCCCCTCTTTTGGGGAGTCGGAACTCTGAAGCTTTCTTT; CDR3: CSAPLLGSRNSEAFF
D: .; J: TRBJ2-7; size: .; V: TRBV6-1; length: 15; DNA: TGTGCCAGCAGTGCATCGGGACAAGGAACCTACGAGCAGTACTTC; CDR3: CASSASGQGTYEQYF
D: .; J: TRBJ1-2; size: .; V: TRBV2; length: 12; DNA: TGTGCCAGCAGTGCAGGGCAGGGGGGCTACACCTTC; CDR3: CASSAGQGGYTF
D: .; J: TRBJ1-6; size: many; V: TRBV25-1; length: 14; DNA: TGTGCCAGCAGTGAATCCAGGTCCAATTCACCCCTCCACTTT; CDR3: CASSESRSNSPLHF
D: .; J: TRBJ1-2; size: .; V: TRBV19; length: 15; DNA: TGTGCCAGTAGTATCTCCAGCCCCCCTAACTATGGCTACACCTTC; CDR3: CASSISSPPNYGYTF
D: .; J: TRBJ2-6; size: .; V: TRBV20-1; length: 15; DNA: TGCAGTGCCCCGCCCCCCAGGGTCGGGGCCAACGTCCTGACTTTC; CDR3: CSAPPPRVGANVLTF
D: .; J: TRBJ1-2; size: many; V: TRBV19; length: 14; DNA: TGTGCCAGTACCTCCAGCGGGCAGCGCATTAGCTACACCTTC; CDR3: CASTSSGQRISYTF
D: TRBD2; J: TRBJ2-1; size: many; V: TRBV2; length: 14; DNA: TGTGCCAGTCGCGCCGGGACTAGCTACGGCGAACAGTTCTTC; CDR3: CASRAGTSYGEQFF
D: TRBD2; J: TRBJ2-7; size: .; V: TRBV2; length: 14; DNA: TGTGCCAGCAGTTTTCCCGGACTAGGGAACGAGCAGTACTTC; CDR3: CASSFPGLGNEQYF
D: .; J: TRBJ1-5; size: few; V: TRBV5-6; length: 13; DNA: TGTGCCAGCAGCGACCGGAGAAATCAGCCCCAGCATTTT; CDR3: CASSDRRNQPQHF
D: TRBD1; J: TRBJ2-1; size: many; V: TRBV24-1; length: 17; DNA: TGTGCCACCAGTGATCGGGCCCCAGGGGGCTGGAACAATGAGCAGTTCTTC; CDR3: CATSDRAPGGWNNEQFF
D: .; J: TRBJ1-2; size: many; V: TRBV2; length: 14; DNA: TGTGCCAGCAGACAAGGCAAGGGGAACTATGGCTACACCTTC; CDR3: CASRQGKGNYGYTF
D: .; J: TRBJ2-1; size: .; V: TRBV25-1; length: 14; DNA: TGTGCCAGCAGCCAAGTTGGAACGGTCAATGAGCAGTTCTTC; CDR3: CASSQVGTVNEQFF
D: .; J: TRBJ1-2; size: .; V: TRBV5-4; length: 13; DNA: TGTGCCAGCACCTATACCGGGAACTATGGCTACACCTTC; CDR3: CASTYTGNYGYTF
D: .; J: TRBJ1-2; size: many; V: TRBV19; length: 16; DNA: TGTGCCAGTAGTATGGACAGCGGAGATCACAACTATGGCTACACCTTC; CDR3: CASSMDSGDHNYGYTF
D: TRBD1; J: TRBJ2-2; size: .; V: TRBV10-3; length: 17; DNA: TGTGCCAGCAGTTATATGACAGGGGGCGGAAACACCGGGGAGCTGTTTTTT; CDR3: CASSYMTGGGNTGELFF
D: TRBD2; J: TRBJ2-1; size: few; V: TRBV12-3/TRBV12-4; length: 15; DNA: TGTGCCAGCAGCTCTAGCGGGAGAGGCTACAATGAGCAGTTCTTC; CDR3: CASSSSGRGYNEQFF
D: .; J: TRBJ1-2; size: many; V: TRBV14; length: 13; DNA: TGTGCCAGCAGCCAAGATTTGGGGTATGGCTACACCTTC; CDR3: CASSQDLGYGYTF
D: .; J: TRBJ1-2; size: few; V: TRBV19; length: 12; DNA: TGTGCCAGTAGTATAGATCAGGGAGTCAACACCTTC; CDR3: CASSIDQGVNTF
D: TRBD1; J: TRBJ1-2; size: many; V: TRBV7-9; length: 15; DNA: TGTGCCAGCAGCGAAGGGACAGGGATAGTCTATGGCTACACCTTC; CDR3: CASSEGTGIVYGYTF
D: .; J: TRBJ1-1; size: many; V: TRBV5-1; length: 11; DNA: TGCGCCAGCAGCCCTCTCCCTGAAGCTTTCTTT; CDR3: CASSPLPEAFF
D: .; J: TRBJ1-6; size: .; V: TRBV30; length: 14; DNA: TGTGCCTGGAGGGAGGGGCAGGGATCTTCACCCCTCCACTTT; CDR3: CAWREGQGSSPLHF
D: .; J: TRBJ2-3; size: .; V: TRBV20-1; length: 14; DNA: TGCAGTGCTAGAACAGGTACCGGCACAGATACGCAGTATTTT; CDR3: CSARTGTGTDTQYF
D: .; J: TRBJ2-7; size: .; V: TRBV9; length: 14; DNA: TGTGCCAGCAGCGTGGGGGCAGGCTCCTACGAGCAGTACTTC; CDR3: CASSVGAGSYEQYF
D: .; J: TRBJ1-2; size: few; V: TRBV12-3/TRBV12-4; length: 18; DNA: TGTGCCAGCAGCTCTCGGACAGTGTTTATACGTTCCAACTATGGCTACACCTTC; CDR3: CASSSRTVFIRSNYGYTF
D: .; J: TRBJ2-4; size: .; V: TRBV4-1; length: 15; DNA: TGCGCCAGCAGCCATCTTGACCCCGCCAAAAACATTCAGTACTTC; CDR3: CASSHLDPAKNIQYF
D: .; J: TRBJ1-6; size: many; V: TRBV7-2; length: 14; DNA: TGTGCCAGCAGCTTCTCTAGCCGGGATTCACCCCTCCACTTT; CDR3: CASSFSSRDSPLHF
D: .; J: TRBJ2-2; size: .; V: TRBV9; length: 15; DNA: TGTGCCAGCAGCCCAGGTGCCCAGAACACCGGGGAGCTGTTTTTT; CDR3: CASSPGAQNTGELFF
D: TRBD1; J: TRBJ2-7; size: .; V: TRBV19; length: 14; DNA: TGTGCCAGTAGCCTTGGGACAGCAGAATACGAGCAGTACTTC; CDR3: CASSLGTAEYEQYF
D: .; J: TRBJ1-2; size: many; V: TRBV20-1; length: 12; DNA: TGCAGTGCTAGCGGGGGGGGATATGGCTACACCTTC; CDR3: CSASGGGYGYTF
D: .; J: TRBJ1-2; size: many; V: TRBV20-1; length: 12; DNA: TGCAGTGCTAGCTTGGTTTCCTATGGCTACACCTTC; CDR3: CSASLVSYGYTF